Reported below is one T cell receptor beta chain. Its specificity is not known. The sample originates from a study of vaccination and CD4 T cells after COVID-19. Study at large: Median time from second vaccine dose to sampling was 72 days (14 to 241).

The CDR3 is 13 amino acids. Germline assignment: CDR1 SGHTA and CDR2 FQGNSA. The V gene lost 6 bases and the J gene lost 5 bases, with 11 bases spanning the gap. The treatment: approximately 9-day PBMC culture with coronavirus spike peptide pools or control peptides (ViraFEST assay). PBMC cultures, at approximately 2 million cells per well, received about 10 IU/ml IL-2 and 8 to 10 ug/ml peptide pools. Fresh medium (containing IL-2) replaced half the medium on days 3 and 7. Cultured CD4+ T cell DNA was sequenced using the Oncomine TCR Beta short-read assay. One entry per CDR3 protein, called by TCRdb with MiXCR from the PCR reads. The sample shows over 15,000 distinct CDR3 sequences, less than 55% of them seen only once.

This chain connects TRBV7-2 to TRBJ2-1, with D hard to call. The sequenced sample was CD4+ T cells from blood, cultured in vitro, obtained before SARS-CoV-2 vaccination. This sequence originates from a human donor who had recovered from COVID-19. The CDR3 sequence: CASRVDVDNEQFF. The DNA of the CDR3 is TGTGCCAGCAGAGTCGACGTTGACAATGAGCAGTTCTTC.